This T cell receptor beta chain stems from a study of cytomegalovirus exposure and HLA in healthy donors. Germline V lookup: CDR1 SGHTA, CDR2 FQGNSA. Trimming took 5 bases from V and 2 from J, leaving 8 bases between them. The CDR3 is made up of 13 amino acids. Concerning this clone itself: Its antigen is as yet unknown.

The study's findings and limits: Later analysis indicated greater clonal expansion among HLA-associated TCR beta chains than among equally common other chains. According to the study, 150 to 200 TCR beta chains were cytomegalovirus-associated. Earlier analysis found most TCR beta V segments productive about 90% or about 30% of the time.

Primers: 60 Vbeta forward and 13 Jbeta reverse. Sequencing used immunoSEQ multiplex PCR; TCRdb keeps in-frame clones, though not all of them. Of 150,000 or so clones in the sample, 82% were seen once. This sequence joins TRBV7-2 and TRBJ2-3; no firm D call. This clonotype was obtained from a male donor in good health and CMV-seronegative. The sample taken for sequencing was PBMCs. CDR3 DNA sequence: TGTGCCAGCAGCCAGCGATCCACAGATACGCAGTATTTT. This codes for CASSQRSTDTQYF. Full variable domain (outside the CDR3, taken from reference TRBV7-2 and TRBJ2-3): GAGVSQSPSNKVTEKGKDVELRCDPISGHTALYWYRQSLGQGLEFLIYFQGNSAPDKSGLPSDRFSAERTGGSVSTLTIQRTQQEDSAVYLCASSQRSTDTQYFGPGTRLTVL.